This T cell receptor beta chain was captured by sequencing in a study of CD8 T cells in ankylosing spondylitis. Study-wide results and caveats: It appeared that ankylosing spondylitis blood was characterized by a TCR beta motif of under ten highly homologous variants. Matched synovial fluid from ankylosing spondylitis patients was reported to be enriched for disease-linked clones.

Germline CDR1 SGHRS, CDR2 YFSETQ. The V gene lost 0 bases and the J gene lost 0 bases, with 9 bases spanning the gap. This CDR3 contains 16 residues. In the case of this clonotype: Its antigen is unidentified.

Each CDR3 protein is one row after TCRdb ran MiXCR on the 5' RACE reads. Of a few hundred thousand distinct CDR3 sequences listed, about a sixth are singletons. Sequences were obtained from blood, either unsorted or a sorted T cell fraction (not recorded which). The sequence derives from a male donor with ankylosing spondylitis or in good health (not recorded which). The genes are TRBV5-1 and TRBJ2-2; D ambiguous. CDR3 sequence: CASSLAENTNTGELFF. The CDR3 DNA sequence: TGCGCCAGCAGCTTGGCCGAAAATACGAACACCGGGGAGCTGTTTTTT.